These 11 T cell receptor beta chains share one sample of origin, sequenced in a study of T cell repertoires in cytomegalovirus infection. The antigens for these receptors are not known. TCRdb re-derived calls from the reads in MiXCR, one entry per CDR3 protein. The table shows about 400,000 distinct CDR3 sequences, with about 32% occurring only once. The material sequenced was cultured PBMCs, taken from culture after CMV antigen stimulation. The receptors were sampled from a human donor in good health (CMV status not recorded). Some clones in this sample may be carry-over from other donors' samples.

This clonotype was seen a handful of times. This chain connects TRBV7-2 to TRBJ2-1; D unclear. This CDR3 has 14 amino acids. V dropped 3 bases and J dropped 6 bases, with 12 bases sitting between them. The germline gives CDR1 SGHTA, CDR2 FQGNSA. The DNA of the CDR3 is TGTGCCAGCAGCTTGGTTCCGAGCCCCAATGAGCAGTTCTTC. It encodes CASSLVPSPNEQFF.

The V and J genes are TRBV5-1 and TRBJ1-4; D not resolved. This CDR3 comprises 15 residues. V lost 0 bases and J 4 bases, leaving 10 bases between the germline ends. Germline V gives CDR1 SGHRS, CDR2 YFSETQ. DNA of the CDR3: TGCGCCAGCAGCTTGGGGACGACCGGTAATGAAAAACTGTTTTTT. Translated: CASSLGTTGNEKLFF.

This clonotype was found many times. The genes are TRBV7-6 and TRBJ2-7, with D possibly matching TRBD1 (6 bases). The V gene's germline CDR1 is SGHVS and CDR2 FNYEAQ. This CDR3 region has 14 residues. V was clipped by 5 bases and J by 7 bases, with 18 bases between them. The CDR3 coding sequence is TGTGCCAGCAGCCCCGAGAGGGGGACGGGAGAGCAGTACTTC. Translating it yields CASSPERGTGEQYF.

There are a few counts of this clonotype. The chain joins TRBV7-2 to TRBJ2-7; 8 bases match TRBD1. Losses at the gene ends were 1 base for V and 3 bases for J; bases not matched to a gene: 8. The length of the CDR3 is 16 residues. Germline V lookup: CDR1 SGHTA, CDR2 FQGNSA. CDR3 sequence (DNA): TGTGCCAGCAGCTTAGAGGCCAACAGGGGGGTCTACGAGCAGTACTTC. This gives the protein CASSLEANRGVYEQYF.

The chain recombines TRBV18 with TRBJ2-7; D perhaps matches TRBD2 (5 bases). The CDR3 totals 12 residues. Germline lookup yields CDR1 KGHSH and CDR2 LQKENI. V dropped 3 bases and J dropped 2 bases, with 5 bases sitting between them. The CDR3 bases are TGTGCCAGCTCACCCGGGACCTACGAGCAGTACGTC. Translation gives CASSPGTYEQYV.

In its sample, this clonotype was seen a few times. The rearrangement links TRBV7-2 to TRBJ1-6; D is unclear. Germline CDR1 is SGHTA and CDR2 is FQGNSA. This CDR3 spans 13 amino acids. V was clipped by 5 bases and J by 10 bases, with 12 bases between them. CDR3 protein: CASSPQTNSPLHF. The CDR3 nucleotides read TGTGCCAGCAGCCCCCAGACTAACTCACCCCTCCACTTT.

CDR3 bases: TGTGCCAGCAGCCCCCTAGCGTCTCCCCTGAGCACAGATACGCAGTATTTT. The encoded protein is CASSPLASPLSTDTQYF. The genes are TRBV12-3 or TRBV12-4 and TRBJ2-3, with D possibly TRBD2 on 6 matching bases. Trimming cost V 6 bases and J 0 bases, with 19 bases left between them. CDR3 length equals 17 residues.

The chain employs TRBV6-6 and TRBJ1-5, with 11 bases aligning to TRBD1. Unmatched junction bases numbered 6, after V lost 6 bases and J lost 2 bases. Germline loops: CDR1 MNHNY, CDR2 SVGAGI (reference sequence). CDR3 length: 16 amino acids. This CDR3 reads CASSWTGGRGNQPQHF. The CDR3 DNA follows: TGTGCCAGCAGCTGGACAGGGGGCCGAGGCAATCAGCCCCAGCATTTT.

This clonotype was picked up a small number of times. The chain couples TRBV7-3 to TRBJ2-1; D perhaps matches TRBD1 (7 bases). V was trimmed by 8 bases and J by 4 bases, leaving 9 bases between them. CDR3 length: 12 residues. Germline CDR1 and CDR2: SGHTA and FQGTGA. The CDR3 DNA follows: TGTGCCAGCCAGGGGGGATACAATGAGCAGTTCTTC. This translates into CASQGGYNEQFF.

This clonotype has more than one count but fewer than ten. The CDR3 reads CSARGTVENTGELFF. The CDR3 region has the DNA TGCAGTGCTAGAGGGACAGTAGAGAACACCGGGGAGCTGTTTTTT. This chain joins TRBV20-1 and TRBJ2-2; tentative D call: TRBD1 (6 bases). V dropped 1 base and J dropped 1 base, with 10 bases sitting between them. Germline V gene sequence: CDR1 DFQATT, CDR2 SNEGSKA (reference sequence). The CDR3 sequence is 15 residues long.

The chain is built from TRBV28 and TRBJ2-5; D is unresolved. CDR3 size: 12 residues. Trimming removed 6 bases at V and 4 bases at J, with 9 bases between. Germline CDR1 is MDHEN and CDR2 is SYDVKM. CDR3 sequence (DNA): TGTGCCAGCAGCCCTCCGAGAGAGACCCAGTACTTC. Translated: CASSPPRETQYF.